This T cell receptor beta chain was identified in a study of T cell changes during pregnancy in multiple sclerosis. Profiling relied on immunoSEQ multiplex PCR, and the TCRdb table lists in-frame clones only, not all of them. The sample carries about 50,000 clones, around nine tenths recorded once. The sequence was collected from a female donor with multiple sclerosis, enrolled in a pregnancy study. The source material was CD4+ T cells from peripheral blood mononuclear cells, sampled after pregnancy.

The CDR3 sequence: CASSLGLGTGAGNTIYF. As DNA, the CDR3 is TGTGCCAGCAGCTTAGGGTTGGGTACAGGGGCTGGAAACACCATATATTTT. The gene calls are TRBV7-6 and TRBJ1-3; 7 bases align to TRBD1. The CDR3 loop spans 17 amino acids. J lost 2 bases, V lost 1 base, and 8 bases had no gene match. The germline V gene has CDR1 SGHVS and CDR2 FNYEAQ.